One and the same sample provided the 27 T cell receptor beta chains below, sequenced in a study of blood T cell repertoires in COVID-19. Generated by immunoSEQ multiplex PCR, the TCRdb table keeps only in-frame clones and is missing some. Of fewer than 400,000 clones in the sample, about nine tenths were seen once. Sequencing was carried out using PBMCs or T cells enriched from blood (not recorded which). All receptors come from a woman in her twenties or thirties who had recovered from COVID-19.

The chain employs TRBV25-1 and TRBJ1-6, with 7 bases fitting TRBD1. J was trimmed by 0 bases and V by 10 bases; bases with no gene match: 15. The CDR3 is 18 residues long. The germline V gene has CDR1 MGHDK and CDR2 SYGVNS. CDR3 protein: CAIVDRVKRDSYNSPLHF. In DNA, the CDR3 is TGTGCCATCGTTGACAGGGTAAAGAGAGACTCCTATAATTCACCCCTCCACTTT.

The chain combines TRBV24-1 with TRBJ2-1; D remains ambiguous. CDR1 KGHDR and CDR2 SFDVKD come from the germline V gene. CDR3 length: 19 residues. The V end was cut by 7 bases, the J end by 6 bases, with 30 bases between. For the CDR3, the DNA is TGTGCCACCAGCCCACACGCCGCGACAAAAATCGCTCACCCCAATGAGCAGTTCTTC. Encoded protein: CATSPHAATKIAHPNEQFF.

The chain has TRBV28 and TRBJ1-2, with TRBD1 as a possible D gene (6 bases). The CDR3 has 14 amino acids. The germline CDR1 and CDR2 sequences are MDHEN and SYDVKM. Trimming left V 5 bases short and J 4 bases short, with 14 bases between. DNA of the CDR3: TGTGCCAGCAGTCCCCCCGGACAGTTCTATGGCTACACCTTC. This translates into CASSPPGQFYGYTF.

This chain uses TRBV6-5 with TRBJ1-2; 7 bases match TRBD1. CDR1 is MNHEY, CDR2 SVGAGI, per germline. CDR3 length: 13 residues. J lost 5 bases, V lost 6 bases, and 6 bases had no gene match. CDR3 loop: CASSRDRAYGYTF. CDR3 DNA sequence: TGTGCCAGCAGCCGGGACAGAGCGTATGGCTACACCTTC.

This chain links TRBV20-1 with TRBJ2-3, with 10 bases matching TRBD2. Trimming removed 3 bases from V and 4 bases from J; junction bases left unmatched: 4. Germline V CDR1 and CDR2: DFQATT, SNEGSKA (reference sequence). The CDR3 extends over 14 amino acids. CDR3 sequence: CSASRAGGADTQYF. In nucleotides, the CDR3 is TGCAGTGCTAGTAGAGCGGGAGGGGCAGATACGCAGTATTTT.

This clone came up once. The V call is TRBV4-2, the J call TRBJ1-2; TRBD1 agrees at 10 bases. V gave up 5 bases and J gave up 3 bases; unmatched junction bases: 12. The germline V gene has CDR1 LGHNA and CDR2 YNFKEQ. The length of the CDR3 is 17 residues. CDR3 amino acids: CASSGGQGGTGDYGYTF. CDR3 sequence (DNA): TGTGCCAGCAGCGGAGGTCAGGGGGGGACAGGGGACTATGGCTACACCTTC.

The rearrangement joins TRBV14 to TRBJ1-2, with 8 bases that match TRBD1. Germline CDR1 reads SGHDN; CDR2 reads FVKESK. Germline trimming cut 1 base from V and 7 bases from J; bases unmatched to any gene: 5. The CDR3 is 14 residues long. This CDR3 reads CASSQGTGIIGYTF. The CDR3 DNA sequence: TGTGCCAGCAGCCAAGGGACAGGGATCATTGGCTACACCTTC.

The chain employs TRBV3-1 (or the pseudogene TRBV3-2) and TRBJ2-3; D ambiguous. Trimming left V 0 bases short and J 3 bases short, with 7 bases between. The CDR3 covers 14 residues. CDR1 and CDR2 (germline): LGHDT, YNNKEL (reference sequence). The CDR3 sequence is CASSQDGPTDTQYF. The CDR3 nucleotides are TGTGCCAGCAGCCAAGATGGGCCAACAGATACGCAGTATTTT.

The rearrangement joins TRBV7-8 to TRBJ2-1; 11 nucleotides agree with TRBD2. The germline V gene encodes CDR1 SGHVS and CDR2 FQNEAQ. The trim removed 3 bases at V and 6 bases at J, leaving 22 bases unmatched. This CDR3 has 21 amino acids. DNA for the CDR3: TGTGCCAGCAGCTTGGACTCTCGACTAGCGGGGTTACGCCGTTTGGGCAATGAGCAGTTCTTC. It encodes CASSLDSRLAGLRRLGNEQFF.

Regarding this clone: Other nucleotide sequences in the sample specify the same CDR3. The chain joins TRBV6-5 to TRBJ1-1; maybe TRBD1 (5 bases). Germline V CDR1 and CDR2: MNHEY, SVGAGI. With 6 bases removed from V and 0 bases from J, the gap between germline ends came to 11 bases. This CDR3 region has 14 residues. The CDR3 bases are TGTGCCAGCAGCCGCGGGGGTATGAACACTGAAGCTTTCTTT. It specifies CASSRGGMNTEAFF.

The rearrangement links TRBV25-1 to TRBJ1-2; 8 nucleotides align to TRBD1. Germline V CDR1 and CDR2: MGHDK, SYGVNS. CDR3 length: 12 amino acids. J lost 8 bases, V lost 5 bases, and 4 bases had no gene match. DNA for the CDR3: TGTGCCAGCAGTTCGACAGGGGTCGGCTACACCTTC. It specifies CASSSTGVGYTF.

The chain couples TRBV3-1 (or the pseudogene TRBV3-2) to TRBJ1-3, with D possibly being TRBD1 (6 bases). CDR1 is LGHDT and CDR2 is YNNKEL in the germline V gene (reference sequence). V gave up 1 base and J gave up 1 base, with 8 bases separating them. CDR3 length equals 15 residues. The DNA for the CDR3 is TGTGCCAGCAGCCAAGTACAGGGTTCTGGAAACACCATATATTTT. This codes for CASSQVQGSGNTIYF.

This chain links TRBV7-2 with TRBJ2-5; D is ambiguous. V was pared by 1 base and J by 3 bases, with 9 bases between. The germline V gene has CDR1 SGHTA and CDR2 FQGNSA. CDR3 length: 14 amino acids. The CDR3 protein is CASSLELPKETQYF. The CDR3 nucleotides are TGTGCCAGCAGCTTAGAGCTCCCAAAAGAGACCCAGTACTTC. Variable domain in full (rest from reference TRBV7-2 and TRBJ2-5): GAGVSQSPSNKVTEKGKDVELRCDPISGHTALYWYRQSLGQGLEFLIYFQGNSAPDKSGLPSDRFSAERTGGSVSTLTIQRTQQEDSAVYLCASSLELPKETQYFGPGTRLLVL.

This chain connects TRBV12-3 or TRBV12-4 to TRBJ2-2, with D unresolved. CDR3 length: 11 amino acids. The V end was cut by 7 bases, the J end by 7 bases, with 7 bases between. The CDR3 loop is CASIWSGELFF. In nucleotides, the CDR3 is TGTGCCAGCATATGGAGCGGGGAGCTGTTTTTT.

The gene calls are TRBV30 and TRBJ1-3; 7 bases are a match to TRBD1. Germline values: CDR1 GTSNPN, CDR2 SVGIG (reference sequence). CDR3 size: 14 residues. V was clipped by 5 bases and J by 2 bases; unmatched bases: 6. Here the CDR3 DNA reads TGTGCCTGGGCCACAGGGGAACCTGGAAACACCATATATTTT. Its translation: CAWATGEPGNTIYF.

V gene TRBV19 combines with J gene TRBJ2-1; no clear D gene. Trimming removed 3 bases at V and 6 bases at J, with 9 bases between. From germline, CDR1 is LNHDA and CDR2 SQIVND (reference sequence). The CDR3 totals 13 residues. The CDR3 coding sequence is TGTGCCAGTAGTATCTCGAGGTCCAATGAGCAGTTCTTC. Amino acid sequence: CASSISRSNEQFF.

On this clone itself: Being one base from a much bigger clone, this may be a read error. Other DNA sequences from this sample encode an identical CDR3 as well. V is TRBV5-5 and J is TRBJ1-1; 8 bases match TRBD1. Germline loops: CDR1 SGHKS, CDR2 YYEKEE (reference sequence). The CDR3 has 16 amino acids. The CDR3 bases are TGCGCCAGCAGCTTGGTCGTGCGGACAGGGCACACTGAAGCTTTCTTT. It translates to CASSLVVRTGHTEAFF.

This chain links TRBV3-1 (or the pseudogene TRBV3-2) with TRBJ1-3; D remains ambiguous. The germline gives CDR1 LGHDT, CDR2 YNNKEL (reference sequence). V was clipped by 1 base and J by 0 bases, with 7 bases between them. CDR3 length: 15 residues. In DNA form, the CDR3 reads TGTGCCAGCAGCCAAGCCCGGGGCTCTGGAAACACCATATATTTT. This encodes CASSQARGSGNTIYF.

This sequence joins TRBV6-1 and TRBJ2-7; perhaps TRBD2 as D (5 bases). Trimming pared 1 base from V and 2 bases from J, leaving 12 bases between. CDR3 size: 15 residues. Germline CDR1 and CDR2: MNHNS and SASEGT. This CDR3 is CASSEGGRDTYEQYF. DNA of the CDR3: TGTGCCAGCAGTGAAGGAGGACGGGATACCTACGAGCAGTACTTC.

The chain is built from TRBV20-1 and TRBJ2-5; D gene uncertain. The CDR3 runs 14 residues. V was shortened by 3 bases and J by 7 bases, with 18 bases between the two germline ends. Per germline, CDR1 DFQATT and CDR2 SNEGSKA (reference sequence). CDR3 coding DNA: TGCAGTGCTAGTGATGGGCCTGGCCGTGTGACCCAGTACTTC. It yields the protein CSASDGPGRVTQYF.

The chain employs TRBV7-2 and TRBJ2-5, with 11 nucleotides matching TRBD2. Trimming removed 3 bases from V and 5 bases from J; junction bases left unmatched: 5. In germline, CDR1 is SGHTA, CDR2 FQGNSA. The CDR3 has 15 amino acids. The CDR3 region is CASSFYSGGDETQYF. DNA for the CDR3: TGTGCCAGCAGCTTTTATAGCGGGGGGGATGAGACCCAGTACTTC. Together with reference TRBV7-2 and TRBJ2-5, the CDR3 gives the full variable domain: GAGVSQSPSNKVTEKGKDVELRCDPISGHTALYWYRQSLGQGLEFLIYFQGNSAPDKSGLPSDRFSAERTGGSVSTLTIQRTQQEDSAVYLCASSFYSGGDETQYFGPGTRLLVL.

DNA for the CDR3: TGTGCCAGCAGCATAACCGGACAGAACTACGAGCAGTACTTC. Protein: CASSITGQNYEQYF. This sequence joins TRBV3-1 (or the pseudogene TRBV3-2) and TRBJ2-7; D might be TRBD1 (6 bases). With 5 bases removed from V and 3 bases from J, the gap between germline ends came to 14 bases. Germline CDR1 LGHDT, CDR2 YNNKEL (reference sequence). The CDR3 has 14 amino acids.

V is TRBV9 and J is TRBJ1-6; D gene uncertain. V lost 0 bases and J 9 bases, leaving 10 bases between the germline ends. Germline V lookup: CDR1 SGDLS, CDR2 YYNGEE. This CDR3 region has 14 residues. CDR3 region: CASSVGSQASPLHF. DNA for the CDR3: TGTGCCAGCAGCGTAGGGTCCCAAGCTTCACCCCTCCACTTT.

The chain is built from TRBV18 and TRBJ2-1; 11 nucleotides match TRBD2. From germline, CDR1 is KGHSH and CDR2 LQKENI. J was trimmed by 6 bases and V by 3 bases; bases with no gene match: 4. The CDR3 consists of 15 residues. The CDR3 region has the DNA TGTGCCAGCTCACCGGGACTAGCGGTATCCAATGAGCAGTTCTTC. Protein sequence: CASSPGLAVSNEQFF. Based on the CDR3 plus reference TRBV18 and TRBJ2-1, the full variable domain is NAGVMQNPRHLVRRRGQEARLRCSPMKGHSHVYWYRQLPEEGLKFMVYLQKENIIDESGMPKERFSAEFPKEGPSILRIQQVVRGDSAAYFCASSPGLAVSNEQFFGPGTRLTVL.

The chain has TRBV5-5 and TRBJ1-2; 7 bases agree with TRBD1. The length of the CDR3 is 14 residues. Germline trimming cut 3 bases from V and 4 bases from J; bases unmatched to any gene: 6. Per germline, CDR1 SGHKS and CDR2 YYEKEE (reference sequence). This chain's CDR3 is CASSSDRTGYGYTF. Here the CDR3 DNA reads TGTGCCAGCAGCTCGGACAGGACTGGCTATGGCTACACCTTC.

The CDR3 region is CASSARTGSIQPQHF. CDR3 DNA sequence: TGTGCCAGCTCAGCAAGGACAGGGTCTATTCAGCCCCAGCATTTT. This chain connects TRBV18 to TRBJ1-5; 8 bases match TRBD1. The CDR3 contains 15 residues. J was trimmed by 6 bases and V by 5 bases; bases with no gene match: 9. Looked up from germline, CDR1 is KGHSH and CDR2 is LQKENI.

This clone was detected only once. The CDR3 spells CASKPLAGGKKSSYNEQFF. In nucleotides, the CDR3 is TGTGCCAGCAAACCCCTAGCGGGAGGGAAAAAAAGCTCCTACAATGAGCAGTTCTTC. The J gene is TRBJ2-1, the V gene TRBV27, with 12 bases fitting TRBD2. V dropped 7 bases and J dropped 0; count of bases not matched to a gene: 13. CDR3 length: 19 residues. Per the germline V gene, CDR1 is MNHEY and CDR2 is SMNVEV (reference sequence).